The 24 T cell receptor beta chains below all came from one sample that was sequenced in a study of cytomegalovirus exposure and HLA in healthy donors. Primers included in the PCR were 60 Vbeta and 13 Jbeta primers. TCRdb keeps only in-frame clones here, not all; method: immunoSEQ multiplex PCR. Here the sample spans 150,000 to 200,000 clones, over 60% being singletons. Sequencing was carried out using PBMCs. The receptors derive from a young man in good health and CMV-seronegative.

The rearrangement joins TRBV6-5 to TRBJ1-5; D uncertain. The CDR3 spans 15 residues. Germline assignment: CDR1 MNHEY and CDR2 SVGAGI. Trimming cost V 6 bases and J 0 bases, with 12 bases left between them. CDR3 protein: CASRIRTYSNQPQHF. DNA of the CDR3: TGTGCCAGCAGGATCCGGACTTATAGCAATCAGCCCCAGCATTTT.

This chain joins TRBV18 and TRBJ2-5, with TRBD1 matching 10 bases. J was trimmed by 5 bases and V by 3 bases; bases with no gene match: 3. Germline CDR1 reads KGHSH; CDR2 reads LQKENI. The CDR3 totals 14 residues. CDR3 sequence (DNA): TGTGCCAGCTCACCGGGACAGGGGAAGGAGACCCAGTACTTC. It yields the protein CASSPGQGKETQYF. Looking up the rest from reference TRBV18 and TRBJ2-5 gives the full variable domain: NAGVMQNPRHLVRRRGQEARLRCSPMKGHSHVYWYRQLPEEGLKFMVYLQKENIIDESGMPKERFSAEFPKEGPSILRIQQVVRGDSAAYFCASSPGQGKETQYFGPGTRLLVL.

This sequence joins TRBV21-1 and TRBJ1-5. TRBV21-1 is described as a pseudogene. The CDR3 spans 18 residues. The CDR3 spells CAIHPRGRRRYSNQPQHF. The CDR3 DNA is TGTGCCATCCACCCGCGGGGGAGGAGACGTTATAGCAATCAGCCCCAGCATTTT.

The chain has TRBV5-6 and TRBJ2-7, with 9 bases aligning to TRBD1. CDR3 length: 12 amino acids. Germline V gene data show CDR1 as SGHDT and CDR2 as YYEEEE. With 4 bases clipped from V and 10 bases from J, the junction kept 6 bases outside the gene matches. In DNA form, the CDR3 reads TGTGCCAGCAGCACACGGACAGGGGTACAGTACTTC. As protein: CASSTRTGVQYF. Full variable domain (rest looked up from reference TRBV5-6 and TRBJ2-7): DAGVTQSPTHLIKTRGQQVTLRCSPKSGHDTVSWYQQALGQGPQFIFQYYEEEERQRGNFPDRFSGHQFPNYSSELNVNALLLGDSALYLCASSTRTGVQYFGPGTRLTVT.

This clone has a single count. The V gene is TRBV19, the J gene TRBJ1-4; D gene ambiguous. V lost 5 bases, J lost 0 bases, and 13 bases lay in between. The CDR3 spans 16 residues. Per the germline V gene, CDR1 is LNHDA and CDR2 is SQIVND (reference sequence). CDR3 sequence (DNA): TGTGCCAGTAGTTTCCTCCATTTAGCAACTAATGAAAAACTGTTTTTT. This translates into CASSFLHLATNEKLFF.

The chain has TRBV11-2 and TRBJ1-6; maybe TRBD1 (5 bases). Trimming removed 4 bases at V and 11 bases at J, with 15 bases between. CDR1 is SGHAT, CDR2 FQNNGV, per germline. The CDR3 spans 14 residues. DNA of the CDR3: TGTGCCAGCAGCTCTTCCGGGGGGTCGGCACCCCTCCACTTT. It specifies CASSSSGGSAPLHF.

The rearrangement uses TRBV6-5 and TRBJ1-4, with 7 bases that match TRBD1. The CDR3 runs 15 residues. Trimming removed 6 bases from V and 7 bases from J; junction bases left unmatched: 11. The germline gives CDR1 MNHEY, CDR2 SVGAGI. The CDR3 loop reads CASSLLPGQAEKLFF. CDR3 DNA: TGTGCCAGCAGCCTACTCCCAGGACAGGCTGAAAAACTGTTTTTT.

This clone came up once. The chain joins TRBV11-2 to TRBJ2-7, with 8 bases matching TRBD1. V lost 5 bases and J lost 0; bases outside the gene matches: 6. Germline V gene sequence: CDR1 SGHAT, CDR2 FQNNGV. CDR3 size: 15 residues. The CDR3 nucleotides are TGTGCCAGCAGCCACCGGGACAGGCTCTCCTACGAGCAGTACTTC. This sequence encodes CASSHRDRLSYEQYF.

This sequence joins TRBV5-1 and TRBJ1-6, with a tentative D call TRBD1 (6 bases). V gave up 3 bases and J gave up 7 bases, with 14 bases separating them. The CDR3 contains 15 residues. CDR1 is SGHRS and CDR2 is YFSETQ in the germline V gene. Written as DNA, the CDR3 is TGCGCCAGCAGCTGGCAGGGGCTTCGGAATTCACCCCTCCACTTT. It is translated as CASSWQGLRNSPLHF.

This clone turned up a few times. The chain carries TRBV5-1 and TRBJ2-2, with 7 bases fitting TRBD2. V was pared by 0 bases and J by 7 bases, with 6 bases of the junction left unmatched. Per the germline V gene, CDR1 is SGHRS and CDR2 is YFSETQ. The CDR3 loop spans 15 amino acids. This chain's CDR3 is CASSLGPSGSGELFF. CDR3 nucleotide sequence: TGCGCCAGCAGCTTGGGACCTAGCGGCAGCGGGGAGCTGTTTTTT.

The J gene is TRBJ1-2, the V gene TRBV9, with 10 bases aligning to TRBD1. The CDR3 is 13 residues long. With 7 bases clipped from V and 5 bases from J, the junction kept 5 bases outside the gene matches. CDR1 SGDLS and CDR2 YYNGEE come from the germline V gene. CDR3 DNA: TGTGCCAGCGGACAGGGGGGTCAGTATGGCTACACCTTC. Protein sequence: CASGQGGQYGYTF.

This chain connects TRBV9 to TRBJ1-6; D is uncertain. CDR3 length: 14 residues. The ends were cut back, 3 bases at V and 5 bases at J, with 9 bases in the middle. The germline V gene encodes CDR1 SGDLS and CDR2 YYNGEE. The CDR3 protein is CASSAKGDNSPLHF. CDR3 nucleotides: TGTGCCAGCAGCGCAAAGGGAGATAATTCACCCCTCCACTTT. Full variable domain (outside the CDR3, taken from reference TRBV9 and TRBJ1-6): DSGVTQTPKHLITATGQRVTLRCSPRSGDLSVYWYQQSLDQGLQFLIQYYNGEERAKGNILERFSAQQFPDLHSELNLSSLELGDSALYFCASSAKGDNSPLHFGNGTRLTVT.

In its sample, this clone was seen a few times. This chain connects TRBV7-8 to TRBJ2-1; TRBD2 aligns across 7 bases. Germline-derived CDR1 and CDR2 are SGHVS and FQNEAQ. V lost 4 bases to trimming and J lost 4 bases; unmatched junction nucleotides: 13. The CDR3 is 17 amino acids. CDR3 nucleotides: TGTGCCAGCAGCTATACCTCGGGGGGTCCAGCTTACAATGAGCAGTTCTTC. Protein product: CASSYTSGGPAYNEQFF.

This chain uses TRBV10-2 with TRBJ1-4, with TRBD1 identical over 8 bases. Losses at the gene ends were 6 bases for V and 4 bases for J; bases not matched to a gene: 7. This CDR3 region has 15 residues. Germline V gene data show CDR1 as WSHSY and CDR2 as SAAADI. The CDR3 sequence: CASSDRGGSNEKLFF. The CDR3, as DNA: TGCGCCAGCAGCGACAGGGGAGGGAGTAATGAAAAACTGTTTTTT.

This clone was seen just once. V is TRBV28 and J is TRBJ1-1, with TRBD1 matching over 8 bases. CDR3 length: 16 amino acids. Per the germline V gene, CDR1 is MDHEN and CDR2 is SYDVKM. After removal of 6 bases from V and 1 base from J, the junction contained 10 bases not matched to a gene. The CDR3 DNA reads as TGTGCCAGCAGCCCCCCCAACAGGGGGTCGAACACTGAAGCTTTCTTT. Its protein product is CASSPPNRGSNTEAFF.

As for this clone: Different DNA sequences within this sample yield the same CDR3. The V gene is TRBV6-1, the J gene TRBJ1-3; a possible D gene is TRBD1 (5 bases). The V gene's germline CDR1 is MNHNS and CDR2 SASEGT. The V gene lost 6 bases and the J gene lost 0 bases, with 12 bases spanning the gap. This CDR3 spans 15 amino acids. DNA of the CDR3: TGTGCCAGCAGCCACGACAGAGTCTCTGGAAACACCATATATTTT. Residues: CASSHDRVSGNTIYF.

This chain links TRBV29-1 with TRBJ1-3, with 9 bases identical to TRBD1. The V gene end was trimmed by 3 bases and the J gene end by 2 bases; junction bases not matched to a gene: 8. Germline CDR1 is SQVTM and CDR2 is ANQGSEA. The CDR3 has 16 amino acids. CDR3 sequence: CSVDSTGTGTGNTIYF. In DNA, the CDR3 is TGCAGCGTTGACAGCACCGGGACAGGGACTGGAAACACCATATATTTT.

This clone was counted only a few times. The chain couples TRBV9 to TRBJ2-1; TRBD2 is a possible D gene (5 bases). V lost 1 base and J 6 bases, leaving 11 bases between the germline ends. Germline CDR1 and CDR2: SGDLS and YYNGEE. CDR3 size: 14 residues. CDR3 DNA: TGTGCCAGCAGCGTAATCCTAGGAGGCAATGAGCAGTTCTTC. This gives the protein CASSVILGGNEQFF.

The genes are TRBV18 and TRBJ1-1; D is possibly TRBD1 (5 bases). V lost 3 bases and J lost 5, with 10 bases in between. Germline CDR1 and CDR2: KGHSH and LQKENI. CDR3 size: 13 residues. The CDR3 spells CASSPQEGTEAFF. CDR3 DNA: TGTGCCAGCTCACCCCAGGAGGGGACTGAAGCTTTCTTT.

The chain uses TRBV6-5 and TRBJ1-6; D remains ambiguous. V was pared by 0 bases and J by 13 bases, with 13 bases between. Germline-derived CDR1 and CDR2 are MNHEY and SVGAGI. This CDR3 spans 14 amino acids. CDR3 protein: CASSYSIRDGPLHF. For the CDR3, the DNA is TGTGCCAGCAGTTACTCCATCCGAGACGGGCCCCTCCACTTT.

The chain employs TRBV7-2 and TRBJ2-2; 13 nucleotides agree with TRBD2. The CDR3 is 15 amino acids. Germline V gene sequence: CDR1 SGHTA, CDR2 FQGNSA. V was clipped by 5 bases and J by 5 bases; unmatched bases: 2. The CDR3 loop is CASSMTSGRTGELFF. The DNA for the CDR3 is TGTGCCAGCAGCATGACTAGCGGGAGGACCGGGGAGCTGTTTTTT.

This clone was counted a few times. The chain carries TRBV5-1 and TRBJ1-1; no definite D call. Germline lookup yields CDR1 SGHRS and CDR2 YFSETQ. CDR3 length: 16 amino acids. V dropped 5 bases and J dropped 0 bases, with 17 bases sitting between them. This CDR3 is CASRGLGGSMNTEAFF. The DNA for the CDR3 is TGCGCCAGCAGAGGGCTGGGAGGCTCCATGAACACTGAAGCTTTCTTT.

The chain is built from TRBV28 and TRBJ2-3, with 9 bases matching TRBD1. The V segment lost 5 bases and the J segment 3 bases; nucleotides outside the gene matches: 9. The CDR3 spans 16 residues. Germline loops: CDR1 MDHEN, CDR2 SYDVKM. This chain's CDR3 is CASSETGGTKTDTQYF. The CDR3 region has the DNA TGTGCCAGCAGTGAGACAGGGGGAACGAAAACAGATACGCAGTATTTT.

CDR3 coding DNA: TGTGCCAGCAGCTCCCGATTCGGAGGTGAGCAGTACTTC. This sequence encodes CASSSRFGGEQYF. J is TRBJ2-7 and V is TRBV4-2; D might be TRBD2 (5 bases). Germline CDR1 is LGHNA and CDR2 is YNFKEQ. V gave up 5 bases and J gave up 7 bases, with 15 bases separating them. CDR3 length: 13 amino acids.